Here is one T cell receptor (beta chain) with its context. This record comes from a study of T cell changes during pregnancy in multiple sclerosis. Measured with immunoSEQ multiplex PCR; TCRdb has only the in-frame clones, and not every one. The repertoire has fewer than 110,000 clones, almost 95% of them found once; the top ten carry 0.75% to 0.95%. The CDR3 totals 13 residues. Germline CDR1 is SGDLS and CDR2 is YYNGEE. V lost 4 bases, J lost 3 bases, and 11 bases lay in between. This clonotype was obtained from a female donor with multiple sclerosis, enrolled in a pregnancy study. The rearrangement links TRBV9 to TRBJ2-7; no clear D. Sequences were derived from peripheral blood, sampled after pregnancy. CDR3 in DNA: TGTGCCAGCAGCCCGACAAATAGCTACGAGCAGTACTTC. Encoded protein: CASSPTNSYEQYF.